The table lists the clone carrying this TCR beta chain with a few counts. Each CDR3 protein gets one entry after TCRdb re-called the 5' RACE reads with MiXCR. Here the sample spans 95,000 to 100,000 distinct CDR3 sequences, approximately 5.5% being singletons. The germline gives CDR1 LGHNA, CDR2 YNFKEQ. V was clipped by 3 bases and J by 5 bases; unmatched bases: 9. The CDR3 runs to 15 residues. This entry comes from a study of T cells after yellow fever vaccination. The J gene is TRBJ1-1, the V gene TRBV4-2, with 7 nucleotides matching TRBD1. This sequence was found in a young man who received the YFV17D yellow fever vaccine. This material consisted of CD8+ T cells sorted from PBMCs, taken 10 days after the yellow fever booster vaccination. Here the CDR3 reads CASSQYKTGLTEAFF. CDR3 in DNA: TGTGCCAGCAGCCAGTATAAGACAGGGCTAACTGAAGCTTTCTTT.